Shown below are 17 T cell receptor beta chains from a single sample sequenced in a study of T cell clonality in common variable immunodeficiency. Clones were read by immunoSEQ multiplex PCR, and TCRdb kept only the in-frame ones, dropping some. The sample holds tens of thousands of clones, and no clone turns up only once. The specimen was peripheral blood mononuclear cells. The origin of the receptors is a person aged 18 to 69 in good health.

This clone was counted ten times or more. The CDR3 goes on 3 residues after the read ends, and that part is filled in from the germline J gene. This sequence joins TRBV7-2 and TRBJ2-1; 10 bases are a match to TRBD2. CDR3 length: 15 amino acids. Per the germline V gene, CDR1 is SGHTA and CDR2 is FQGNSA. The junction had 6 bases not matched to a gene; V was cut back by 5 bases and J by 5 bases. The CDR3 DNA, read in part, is TGTGCCAGCAGCGCGGGACTAGCGTTAAACAATGAG. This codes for CASSAGLALNNE. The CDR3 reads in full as CASSAGLALNNEQFF.

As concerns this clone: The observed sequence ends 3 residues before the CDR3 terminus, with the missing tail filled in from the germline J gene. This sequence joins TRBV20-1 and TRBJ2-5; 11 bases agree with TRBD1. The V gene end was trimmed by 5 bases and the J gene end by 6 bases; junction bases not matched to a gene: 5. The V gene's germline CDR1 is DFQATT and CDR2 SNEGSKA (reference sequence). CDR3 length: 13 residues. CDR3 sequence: CSAPDRGLKTQYF. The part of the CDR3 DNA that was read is TGCAGTGCTCCGGACAGGGGGCTTAAGACC.

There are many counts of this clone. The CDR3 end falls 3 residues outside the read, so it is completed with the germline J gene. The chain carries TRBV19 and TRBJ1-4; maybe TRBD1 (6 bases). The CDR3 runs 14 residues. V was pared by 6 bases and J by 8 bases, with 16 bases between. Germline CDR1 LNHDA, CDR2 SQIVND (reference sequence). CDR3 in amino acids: CASSPGHSAEKLFF. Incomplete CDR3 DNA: TGTGCCAGTAGCCCGGGACATTCAGCAGAAAAA.

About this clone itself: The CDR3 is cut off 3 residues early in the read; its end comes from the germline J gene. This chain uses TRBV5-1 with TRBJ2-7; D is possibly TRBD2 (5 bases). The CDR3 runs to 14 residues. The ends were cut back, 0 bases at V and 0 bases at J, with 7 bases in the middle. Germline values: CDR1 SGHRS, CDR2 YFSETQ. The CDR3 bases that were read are TGCGCCAGCAGCTTGGGAGACTACTCCTACGAG. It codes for CASSLGDYSYE. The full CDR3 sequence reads CASSLGDYSYEQYF.

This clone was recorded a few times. The CDR3 loop is CASSLGGVGYTF. The sequenced CDR3 bases are TGTGCCAGCAGCTTAGGAGGGGTAGGC. This chain joins TRBV7-9 and TRBJ1-2; D possibly corresponds to TRBD1 (5 bases). Read coverage stops 3 residues before the CDR3 terminus; the germline J gene supplies the remainder. CDR1 and CDR2 (germline): SEHNR, FQNEAQ (reference sequence). The CDR3 totals 12 residues.

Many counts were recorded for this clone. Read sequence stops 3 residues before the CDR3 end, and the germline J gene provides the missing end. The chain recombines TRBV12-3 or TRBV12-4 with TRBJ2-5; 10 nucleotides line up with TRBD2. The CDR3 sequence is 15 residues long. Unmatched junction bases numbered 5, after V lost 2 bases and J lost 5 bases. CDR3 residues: CASSLILSGRETQYF. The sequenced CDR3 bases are TGTGCCAGCAGTTTAATTCTTAGCGGGAGGGAGACC.

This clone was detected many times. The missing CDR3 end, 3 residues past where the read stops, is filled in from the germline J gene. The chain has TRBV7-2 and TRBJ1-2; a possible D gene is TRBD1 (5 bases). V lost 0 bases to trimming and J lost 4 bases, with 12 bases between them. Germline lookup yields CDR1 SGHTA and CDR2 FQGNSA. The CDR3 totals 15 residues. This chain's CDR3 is CASSLAPEGSYGYTF. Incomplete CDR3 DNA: TGTGCCAGCAGCTTAGCGCCTGAGGGGAGCTATGGC.

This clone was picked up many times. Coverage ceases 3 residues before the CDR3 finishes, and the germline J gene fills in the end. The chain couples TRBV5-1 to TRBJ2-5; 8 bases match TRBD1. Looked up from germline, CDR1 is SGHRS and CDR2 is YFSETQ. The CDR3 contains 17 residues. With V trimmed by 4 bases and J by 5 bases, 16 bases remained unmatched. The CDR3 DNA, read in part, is TGCGCCAGCAGCCCGGACGGGAGCAGGGGGCAAGTGGAGACC. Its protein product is CASSPDGSRGQVET. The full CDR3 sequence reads CASSPDGSRGQVETQYF. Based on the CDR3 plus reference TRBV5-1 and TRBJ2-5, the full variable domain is KAGVTQTPRYLIKTRGQQVTLSCSPISGHRSVSWYQQTPGQGLQFLFEYFSETQRNKGNFPGRFSGRQFSNSRSEMNVSTLELGDSALYLCASSPDGSRGQVETQYFGPGTRLLVL.

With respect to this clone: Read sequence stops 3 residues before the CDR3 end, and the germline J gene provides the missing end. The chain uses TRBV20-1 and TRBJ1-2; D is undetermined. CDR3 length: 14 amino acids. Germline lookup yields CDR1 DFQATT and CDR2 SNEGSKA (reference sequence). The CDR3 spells CSASLAGPSYDYTF. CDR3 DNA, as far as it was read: TGCAGTGCTAGCTTAGCGGGCCCCTCCTACGAC.

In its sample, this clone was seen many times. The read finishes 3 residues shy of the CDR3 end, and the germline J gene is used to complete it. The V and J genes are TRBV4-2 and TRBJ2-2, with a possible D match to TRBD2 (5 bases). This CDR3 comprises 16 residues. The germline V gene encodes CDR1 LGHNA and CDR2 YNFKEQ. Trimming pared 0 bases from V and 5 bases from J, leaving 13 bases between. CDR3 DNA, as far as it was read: TGTGCCAGCAGCCAAGAAGGAGGACTGAGTACCGGGGAG. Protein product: CASSQEGGLSTGE. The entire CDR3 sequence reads CASSQEGGLSTGELFF.

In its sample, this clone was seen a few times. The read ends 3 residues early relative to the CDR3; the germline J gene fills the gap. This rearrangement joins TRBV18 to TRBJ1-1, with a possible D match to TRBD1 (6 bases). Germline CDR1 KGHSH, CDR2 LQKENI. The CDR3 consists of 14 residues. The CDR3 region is CASSPTAGAETAFF. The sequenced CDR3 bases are TGTGCCAGCTCACCAACAGCGGGGGCTGAGACC.

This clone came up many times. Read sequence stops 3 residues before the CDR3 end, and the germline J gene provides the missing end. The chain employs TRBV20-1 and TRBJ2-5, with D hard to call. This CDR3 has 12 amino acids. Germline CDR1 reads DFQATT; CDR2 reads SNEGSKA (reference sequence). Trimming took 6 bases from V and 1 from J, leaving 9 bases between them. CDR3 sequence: CSAALVQETQYF. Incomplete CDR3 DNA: TGCAGTGCGGCCTTGGTCCAAGAGACC.

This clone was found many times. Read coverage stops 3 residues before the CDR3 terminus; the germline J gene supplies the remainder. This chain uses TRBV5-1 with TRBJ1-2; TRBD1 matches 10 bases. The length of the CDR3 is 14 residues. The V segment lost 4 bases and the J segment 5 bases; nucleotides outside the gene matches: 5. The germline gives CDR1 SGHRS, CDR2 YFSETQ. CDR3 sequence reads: CASSVGQGRYGYTF. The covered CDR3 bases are TGCGCCAGCAGCGTGGGACAGGGGAGGTATGGC.

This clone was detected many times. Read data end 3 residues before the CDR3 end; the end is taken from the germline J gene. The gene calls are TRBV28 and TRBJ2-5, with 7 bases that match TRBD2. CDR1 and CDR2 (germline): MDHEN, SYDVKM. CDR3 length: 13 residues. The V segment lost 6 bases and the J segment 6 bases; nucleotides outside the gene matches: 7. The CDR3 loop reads CASRGLVVKTQYF. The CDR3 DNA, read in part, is TGTGCCAGCAGAGGACTAGTAGTAAAGACC.

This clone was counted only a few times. Incomplete CDR3 DNA: TGTGCCAGCAGCTTGGGGGGGGAGGTGGGCGTGGAGACC. Translating it yields CASSLGGEVGVET. The entire CDR3 sequence reads CASSLGGEVGVETQYF. V and J are TRBV5-4 and TRBJ2-5, with a possible D match to TRBD2 (6 bases). The CDR3 goes on 3 residues after the read ends, and that part is filled in from the germline J gene. With 0 bases removed from V and 5 bases from J, the gap between germline ends came to 17 bases. Germline lookup yields CDR1 SGHNT and CDR2 YYREEE (reference sequence). The CDR3 spans 16 residues.

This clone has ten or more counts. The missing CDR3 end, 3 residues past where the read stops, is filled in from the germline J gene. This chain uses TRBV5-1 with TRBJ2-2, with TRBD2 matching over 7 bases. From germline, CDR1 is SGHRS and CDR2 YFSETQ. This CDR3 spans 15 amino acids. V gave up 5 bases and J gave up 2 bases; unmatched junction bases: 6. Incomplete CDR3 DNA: TGCGCCAGCAGTCGCGGGACTACCAACACCGGGGAG. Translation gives CASSRGTTNTGE. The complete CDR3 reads CASSRGTTNTGELFF.

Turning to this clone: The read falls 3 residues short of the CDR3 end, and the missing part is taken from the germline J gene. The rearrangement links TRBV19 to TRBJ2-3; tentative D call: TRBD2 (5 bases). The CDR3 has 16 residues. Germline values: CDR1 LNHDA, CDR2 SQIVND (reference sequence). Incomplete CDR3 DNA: TGTGCCAGTAGTAACCTCCCCTCAGGTGGAGGTCAGCCG. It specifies CASSNLPSGGGQP. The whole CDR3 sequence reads CASSNLPSGGGQPQYF.